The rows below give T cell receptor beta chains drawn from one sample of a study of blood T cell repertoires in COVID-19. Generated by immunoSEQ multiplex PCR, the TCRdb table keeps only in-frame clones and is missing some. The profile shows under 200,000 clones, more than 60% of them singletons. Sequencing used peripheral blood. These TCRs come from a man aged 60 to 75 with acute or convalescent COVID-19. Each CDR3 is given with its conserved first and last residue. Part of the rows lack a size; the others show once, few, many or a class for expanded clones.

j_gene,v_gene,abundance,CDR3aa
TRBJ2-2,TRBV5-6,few,CASSLAGVDTGELFF
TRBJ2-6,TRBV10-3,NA,CATSGTGGYSGANVLTF
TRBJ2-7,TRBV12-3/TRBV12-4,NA,CASRPAGSEQYF
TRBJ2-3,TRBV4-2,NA,CASSQGIDPSGLDTQYF
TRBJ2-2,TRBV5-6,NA,CASSLAGELFF
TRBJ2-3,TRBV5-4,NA,CASSLGLAKTDTQYF
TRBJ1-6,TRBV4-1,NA,CASSHTGTGHSPLHF
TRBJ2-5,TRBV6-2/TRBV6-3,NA,CASSYQTGQETQYF
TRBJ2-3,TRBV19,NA,CASNPSGGESYF
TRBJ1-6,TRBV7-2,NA,CASSSDRNSPLHF
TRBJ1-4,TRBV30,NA,CAWSRGAREKLFF
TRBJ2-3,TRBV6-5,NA,CGAGTGGYDTQYF
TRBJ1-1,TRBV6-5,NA,CASSFQNTEAFF
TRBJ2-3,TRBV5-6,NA,CASSYGTGDGTQYF
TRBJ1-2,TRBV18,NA,CASSPDRGRYGYTF
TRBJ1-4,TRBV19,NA,CASSNLRGRNEKLFF
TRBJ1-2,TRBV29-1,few,CSVVIGTGRGYTF
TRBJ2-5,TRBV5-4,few,CASSPTTGNQETQYF
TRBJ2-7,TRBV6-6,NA,CASGTGTLGYEQYF
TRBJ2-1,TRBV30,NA,CAWSPTDYNEQFF
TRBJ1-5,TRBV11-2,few,CASSLDPRGGQPQHF
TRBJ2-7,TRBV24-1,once,CATSGGSSGGIYEQYF
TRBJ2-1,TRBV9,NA,CASSVSGGSSYNEQFF
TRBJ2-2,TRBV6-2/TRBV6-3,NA,CASSYYKNTGELFF